This T cell receptor (beta chain) was captured in a study of TIL therapy for anti-PD-1-resistant metastatic lung cancer. Described time point: pre-treatment sample, taken before nivolumab and TIL therapy. Pleural nodules or supraclavicular lymph nodes made up most of the excised metastases sampled. Germline values: CDR1 SGHRS, CDR2 YFSETQ. The CDR3 totals 16 residues. With 0 bases clipped from V and 1 base from J, the junction kept 4 bases outside the gene matches. The libraries were made with immunoSEQ v3. The table came from immunoSEQ multiplex PCR; TCRdb's copy has only in-frame clones and leaves some out. The profile shows about 50,000 clones, less than 85% of them singletons.

This clonotype was obtained from a person aged 25 to 85 with non-small cell lung cancer. J is TRBJ2-5 and V is TRBV5-1, with 9 bases that match TRBD2. Sequencing was performed on tumor tissue, taken at baseline. The CDR3 region is CASSLGASGVQETQYF. CDR3 sequence (DNA): TGCGCCAGCAGCTTGGGGGCTAGCGGGGTCCAAGAGACCCAGTACTTC.